There are many counts of the clone carrying this T cell receptor beta chain. The antigen is not known. TCRdb analysed the 5' RACE reads with MiXCR anew, one entry per CDR3 protein. The sample yields about 250,000 distinct CDR3 sequences, 18% seen once. V dropped 0 bases and J dropped 1 base, with 13 bases sitting between them. CDR1 is MGHRA, CDR2 YSYEKL, per germline. The CDR3 is 16 amino acids. This sample is part of a study of CD8 T cells in ankylosing spondylitis. Study results and caveats: A motif of under ten highly homologous TCR beta variants was seen as apparently characteristic of ankylosing spondylitis blood. Within peripheral blood, clones linked to disease were CD8+ and relatively rare. Disease-linked clones were reportedly significantly enriched in matched ankylosing spondylitis synovial fluid.

The sequence was collected from a male donor with ankylosing spondylitis or in good health (not recorded which). The sequencing sample was made of blood, either unsorted or a sorted T cell fraction (not recorded which). This chain uses TRBV4-1 with TRBJ2-7; either TRBD1 or TRBD2 may fit D (6 bases each). The CDR3 is CASSQELGGGSYEQYF. The CDR3 region has the DNA TGCGCCAGCAGCCAAGAACTTGGAGGGGGTTCCTACGAGCAGTACTTC.